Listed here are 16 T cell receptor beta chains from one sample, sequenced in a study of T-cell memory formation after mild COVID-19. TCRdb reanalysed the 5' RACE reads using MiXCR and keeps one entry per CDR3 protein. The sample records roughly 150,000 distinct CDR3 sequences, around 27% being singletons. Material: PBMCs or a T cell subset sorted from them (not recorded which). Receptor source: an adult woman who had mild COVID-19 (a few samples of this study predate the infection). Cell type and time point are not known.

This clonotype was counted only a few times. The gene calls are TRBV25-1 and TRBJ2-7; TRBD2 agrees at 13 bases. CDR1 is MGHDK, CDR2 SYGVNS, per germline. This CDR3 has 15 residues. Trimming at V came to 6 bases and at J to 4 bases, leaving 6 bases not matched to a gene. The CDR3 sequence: CASRGLAGDLYEQYF. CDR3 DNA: TGTGCCAGCAGAGGACTAGCGGGAGATCTGTACGAGCAGTACTTC.

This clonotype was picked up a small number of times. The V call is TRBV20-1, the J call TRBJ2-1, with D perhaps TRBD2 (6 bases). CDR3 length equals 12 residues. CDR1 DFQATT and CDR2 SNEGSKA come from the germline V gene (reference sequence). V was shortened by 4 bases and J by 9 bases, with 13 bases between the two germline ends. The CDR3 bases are TGCAGTGCTAACGCGTGGGGGGTTGAGCAGTTCTTC. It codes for CSANAWGVEQFF.

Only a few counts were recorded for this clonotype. The CDR3 sequence: CASGLVGPGSYNEQFF. The CDR3, as DNA: TGTGCTAGTGGTTTGGTTGGCCCCGGCTCCTACAATGAGCAGTTCTTC. The genes are TRBV12-5 and TRBJ2-1, with D hard to call. Per germline, CDR1 LGHNT and CDR2 FRNRAP. Trimming stripped 0 bases from V and 0 bases from J, with 9 bases between. There are 16 residues in the CDR3.

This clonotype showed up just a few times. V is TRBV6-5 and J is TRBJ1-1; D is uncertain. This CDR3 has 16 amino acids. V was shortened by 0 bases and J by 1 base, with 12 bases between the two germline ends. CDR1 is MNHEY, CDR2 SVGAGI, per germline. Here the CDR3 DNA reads TGTGCCAGCAGTTACTCGGACTATGCCCAGAACACTGAAGCTTTCTTT. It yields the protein CASSYSDYAQNTEAFF.

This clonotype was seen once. The CDR3 reads CASSARTTPLEQYF. The CDR3 DNA follows: TGTGCCAGCAGCGCCAGGACCACCCCACTAGAGCAGTACTTC. The rearrangement uses TRBV9 and TRBJ2-7, with no clear D. V dropped 3 bases and J dropped 7 bases, with 17 bases sitting between them. Germline loops: CDR1 SGDLS, CDR2 YYNGEE. The length of the CDR3 is 14 residues.

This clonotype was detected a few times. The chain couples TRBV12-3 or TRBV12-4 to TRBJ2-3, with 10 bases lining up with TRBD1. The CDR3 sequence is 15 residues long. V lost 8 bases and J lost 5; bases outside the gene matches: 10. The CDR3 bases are TGTGCCAGCGAAAGGACAGGGGGAGGGATAGATACGCAGTATTTT. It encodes CASERTGGGIDTQYF.

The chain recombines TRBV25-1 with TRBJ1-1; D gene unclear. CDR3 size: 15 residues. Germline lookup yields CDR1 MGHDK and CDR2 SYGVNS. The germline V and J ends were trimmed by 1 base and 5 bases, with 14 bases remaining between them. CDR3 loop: CASSEFFEGGTEAFF. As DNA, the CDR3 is TGTGCCAGCAGTGAATTCTTCGAGGGTGGGACTGAAGCTTTCTTT.

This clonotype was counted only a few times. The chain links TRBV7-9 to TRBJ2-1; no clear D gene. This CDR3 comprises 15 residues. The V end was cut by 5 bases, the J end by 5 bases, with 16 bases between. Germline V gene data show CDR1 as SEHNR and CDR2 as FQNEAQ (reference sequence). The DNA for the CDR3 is TGTGCCAGCAGCCCGAGCCCCCTTGGCCACAATGAGCAGTTCTTC. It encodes CASSPSPLGHNEQFF.

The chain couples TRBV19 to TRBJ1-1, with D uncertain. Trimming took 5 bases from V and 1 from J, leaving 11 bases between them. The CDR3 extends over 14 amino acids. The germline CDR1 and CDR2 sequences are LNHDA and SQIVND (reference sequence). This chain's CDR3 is CASSYRAANTEAFF. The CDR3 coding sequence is TGTGCCAGTAGTTACCGGGCCGCGAACACTGAAGCTTTCTTT.

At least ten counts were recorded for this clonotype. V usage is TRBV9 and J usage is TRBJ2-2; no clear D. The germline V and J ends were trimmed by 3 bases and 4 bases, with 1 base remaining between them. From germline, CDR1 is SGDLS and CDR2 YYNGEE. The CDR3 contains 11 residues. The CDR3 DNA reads TGTGCCAGCAGCGGCACCGGGGAGCTGTTTTTT. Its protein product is CASSGTGELFF.

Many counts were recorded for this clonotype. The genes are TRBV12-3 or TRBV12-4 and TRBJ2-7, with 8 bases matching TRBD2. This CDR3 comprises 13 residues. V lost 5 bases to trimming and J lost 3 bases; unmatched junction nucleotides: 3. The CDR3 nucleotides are TGTGCCAGCAGTCCCGGGACTAGCTACGAGCAGTACTTC. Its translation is CASSPGTSYEQYF.

CDR3 protein: CSARKVGGLAGVVGTDTQYF. The CDR3 bases are TGCAGTGCTAGAAAAGTCGGGGGACTAGCGGGAGTTGTCGGCACAGATACGCAGTATTTT. The rearrangement joins TRBV20-1 to TRBJ2-3, with 14 bases aligning to TRBD2. CDR1 DFQATT and CDR2 SNEGSKA come from the germline V gene (reference sequence). CDR3 size: 20 residues. The V gene end was trimmed by 2 bases and the J gene end by 1 base; junction bases not matched to a gene: 14.

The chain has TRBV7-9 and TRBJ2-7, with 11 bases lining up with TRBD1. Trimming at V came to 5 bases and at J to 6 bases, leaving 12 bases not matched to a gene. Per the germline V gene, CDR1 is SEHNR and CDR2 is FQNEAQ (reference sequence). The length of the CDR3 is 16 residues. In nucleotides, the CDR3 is TGTGCCAGCAGCGGGTGGACAGGGGGCGAACGTCTCGAGCAGTACTTC. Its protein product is CASSGWTGGERLEQYF.

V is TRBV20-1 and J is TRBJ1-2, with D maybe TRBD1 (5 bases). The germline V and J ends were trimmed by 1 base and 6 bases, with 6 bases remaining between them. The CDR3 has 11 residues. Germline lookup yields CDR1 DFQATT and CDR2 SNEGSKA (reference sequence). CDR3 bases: TGCAGTGCTAGAGGACAGAATGGCTACACCTTC. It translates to CSARGQNGYTF.

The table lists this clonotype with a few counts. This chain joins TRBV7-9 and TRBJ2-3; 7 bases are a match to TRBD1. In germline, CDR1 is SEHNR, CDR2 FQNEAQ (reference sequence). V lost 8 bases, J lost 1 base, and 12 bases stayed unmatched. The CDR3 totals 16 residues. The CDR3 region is CASWGQSRGRTDTQYF. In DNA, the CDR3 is TGTGCCAGCTGGGGACAGAGTAGGGGCCGCACAGATACGCAGTATTTT.

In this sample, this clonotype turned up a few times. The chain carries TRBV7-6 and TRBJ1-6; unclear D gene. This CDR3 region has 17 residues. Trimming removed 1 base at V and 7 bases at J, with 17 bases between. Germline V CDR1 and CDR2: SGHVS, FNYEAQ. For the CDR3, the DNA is TGTGCCAGCAGCTTAGTGGAGGGAGTGCTTGAGAATTCACCCCTCCACTTT. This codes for CASSLVEGVLENSPLHF.